This T cell receptor beta chain was identified in a study of CD8+ T cells in alopecia areata. Overall study: Skin was taken from roughly 6-12-month-old C3H/HeJ graft donors that had spontaneous alopecia and grafted onto approximately 6-10-week-old female C3H/HeJ mice.

Cutaneous lymph nodes were pooled and cells sorted by CD4, CD8alpha, NKG2D, NKG2ACE and more. The CDR3 contains 14 residues. From germline, CDR1 is GKSSPN and CDR2 SITVG. The trim removed 0 bases at V and 3 bases at J, leaving 2 bases unmatched. As the sequencing template, cDNA was produced by extracting RNA and reverse transcribing it. Only in-frame clones appear in the TCRdb table, and some are missing; sequencing was by immunoSEQ multiplex PCR. Listed for the sample are roughly 260,000 clones, none seen a single time. Study-wide points: Elevated clonality characterized lesional scalp relative to normal scalp, particularly in alopecia totalis/universalis. Scalp data also include sequences from resident alphabeta T cells of normal skin.

A remark on this clone: Its antigen remains unknown. The listed genes are named as in mouse. The DNA ends 4 residues before the CDR3 does, and the rest of the CDR3 is filled in from the germline J gene.

The sequenced material came from CD4+ T cells sorted from a lymph node. The TCR sequence derives from a C3H/HeJ mouse with alopecia areata. The MHC haplotype of this mouse line is H2-k. The gene calls are TRBV31 and TRBJ2-1; TRBD2 aligns across 7 bases. The CDR3 protein is CAWSLDWPYAEQFF. The CDR3 DNA, read in part, is TGTGCCTGGAGTCTGGACTGGCCCTATGCT.